This record concerns one TCR beta chain sequence. At least ten counts were recorded for this clonotype. What antigen it recognizes has not been identified. No much larger clonotype is one base removed from it; base qualities were not supplied. Patients who had received neoadjuvant chemotherapy or for whom clinical information was lacking were excluded from enrollment. The TCR-sequenced cases shown were male, and subtotal esophagectomy with 2- or 3-field lymphadenectomy was performed in the TCR-sequenced cases shown. RNA was extracted from bulk tumor tissue sections with a Qiagen AllPrep kit, without T-cell sorting. Small sections of surgically resected tumor tissue were kept in RNAlater reagent at -80 degrees C until RNA was extracted. CDR1 and CDR2 (SEHNR, FQNEAQ) derive from the germline V gene (reference sequence). From the cysteine through the phenylalanine, the CDR3 covers 12 amino acids. Only the CDR3 portion is preserved as DNA: 36 bases, with reading frame beginning at the first base. Trimming costs V 4 bases and J 6 bases, and their ends lie 6 bases apart.

Receptor libraries were prepared by 5' RACE. The PCR step used KAPA HiFi along with constant-region primers for TCRalpha or TCRbeta and a P20EA primer, and a nested second PCR with CA2 or CB2 followed. TCR genes were amplified by unbiased adaptor ligation RT-PCR, with reverse transcription by Superscript III and a polyT18-containing BSL-18E primer. After second-strand synthesis and blunting, the P10EA/P20EA adaptor was ligated to the cDNA 5' end, followed by NotI digestion. Both the first and second PCRs consisted of roughly 20 cycles of 98 degrees C for 20 s, 65 degrees C for 30 s and 72 degrees C for 1 min. Amplicons were indexed with the Nextera XT Index kit v2 Set A, pooled equimolarly and quantified on a Qubit 2.0 Fluorometer. Sequencing used the Illumina MiSeq platform with 2x300 bp paired-end reads. The authors' pipeline ran thus. Repertoire Genesis software ver.1.0 assigned each read to V and J genes according to the highest identity with IMGT reference sequences. CDR3 was defined as the region from Cys104 to Phe118 plus Gly119 and was translated, and unique sequence reads were defined as those with distinct V, J and CDR3 amino acids. A shared V|J combination was chosen only when it reached significance in both a Fisher's exact test in edgeR and a Mann Whitney U test. After singletons were removed and 500 repertoire combinations were bootstrapped, the repertoire dissimilarity index was calculated using the R rdi package. TCRdb handled the public reads itself, with Q25 trimming in fastp and clone calling in MiXCR, and kept productive beta chains. When rows share a CDR3 protein, they turn into one entry using the most common DNA and genes. TCRdb's processing, not the authors', yielded these V and J calls. The sample records a few thousand distinct CDR3 sequences, roughly 23% of which are singletons. The top ten constitute less than 35% of the sample.

The sample is drawn from a study of esophageal squamous cell carcinoma tumors (dated by TCRdb to 2020 to 2022). As for the study more broadly: Principal component analysis with K-means clustering of immunohistochemical values for T-cell and checkpoint markers was used to divide patients into immuno relation high and low groups. The 10 cases yielded around 1.7 million total TCRalpha reads and some 1,400,000 total TCRbeta reads, of which approximately 32,000 and 35,000, respectively, were unique. The study aimed to assess TCR repertoire diversity and shared TCR repertoires of T cells within the tumor environment of esophageal squamous cell carcinoma. A wider cohort of 50 to 55 surgically treated esophageal squamous cell carcinoma patients in Japan was included, comprising 21 high and about 32 low immuno relation cases. TCR sequencing covered some 10 patients: five randomly selected high immuno relation cases and five background-matched low immuno relation cases.

Study-wide conclusions, independent of this receptor: Given the large variation in the TCRalphabeta repertoire, shared V|J recombination candidates may have been selected by chance. Fewer than 30 TRAV|TRAJ and about two dozen TRBV|TRBJ combinations, including TRAV13-1|TRAJ22 and TRBV7-9|TRBJ2-7, appeared to be shared among high immuno relation cases. Of the roughly ten cases, a few showed one dominant TCRalpha VJ recombination along with apparently reduced TCRalpha diversity. No difference in total TCR repertoire counts was observed between groups, whereas significant repertoire counts were found to be higher in the high immuno relation group. TCR repertoire analysis included only a few cases, and CDR3 clonotype-level investigation was not performed. Because TCRalpha and TCRbeta chains were sequenced separately, chain pairing and the antigens recognized remained unknown.

The sample was tumor tissue. The chain uses TRBV7-9 and TRBJ2-2; the D region is possibly TRBD1 or TRBD2, each matching across 5 bases. The sequence was obtained from a man aged 45-85 years with esophageal squamous cell carcinoma. The CDR3: CASSWGSGELFF. The sequence in DNA is TGTGCCAGCAGCTGGGGGTCCGGGGAGCTGTTTTTT.